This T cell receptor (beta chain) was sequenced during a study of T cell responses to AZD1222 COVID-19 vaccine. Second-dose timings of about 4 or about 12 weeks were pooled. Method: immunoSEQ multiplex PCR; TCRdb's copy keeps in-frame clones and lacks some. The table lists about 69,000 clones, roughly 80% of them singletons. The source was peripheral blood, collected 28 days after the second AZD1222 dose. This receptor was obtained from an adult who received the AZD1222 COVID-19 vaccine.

The CDR3 sequence is CASSGPRREGTDTQYF. CDR3 sequence (DNA): TGTGCCAGCAGCGGACCTCGGCGGGAGGGCACAGATACGCAGTATTTT. The genes are TRBV9 and TRBJ2-3; TRBD2 agrees at 8 bases. Trimming took 3 bases from V and 1 from J; bases not matched to a gene: 7. The CDR3 covers 16 residues. Germline V gene data show CDR1 as SGDLS and CDR2 as YYNGEE.